Listed here are 8 T cell receptor beta chains from one sample, sequenced in a study of blood T cell repertoires in COVID-19. Repertoires were generated with immunoSEQ multiplex PCR, while TCRdb's copy carries only in-frame clones and drops some. The repertoire has roughly 220,000 clones, around four fifths of them found once; the top ten carry 4.5% to 5.5%. The source material was peripheral blood. All receptors come from a woman aged 60-75 years who had recovered from COVID-19.

The count of this clone is one. The chain uses TRBV5-5 and TRBJ1-5, with unresolved D. The length of the CDR3 is 16 residues. The V end was cut by 1 base, the J end by 0 bases, with 11 bases between. Germline CDR1 and CDR2: SGHKS and YYEKEE (reference sequence). The CDR3 bases are TGTGCCAGCAGCTTGACGGGTGATTATAGCAATCAGCCCCAGCATTTT. Translated: CASSLTGDYSNQPQHF.

V usage is TRBV13 and J usage is TRBJ2-2; 7 nucleotides agree with TRBD2. CDR3 length: 15 residues. In germline, CDR1 is PRHDT, CDR2 FYEKMQ (reference sequence). With 1 base clipped from V and 1 base from J, the junction kept 0 bases outside the gene matches. CDR3 in DNA: TGTGCCAGCAGCTTAGCGGGGGGGAACACCGGGGAGCTGTTTTTT. It translates to CASSLAGGNTGELFF.

The sample holds one count of this clone. The chain has TRBV19 and TRBJ1-1, with D possibly matching TRBD1 (6 bases). The CDR3 contains 15 residues. The V gene's germline CDR1 is LNHDA and CDR2 SQIVND (reference sequence). V was cut by 3 bases and J by 5 bases, with 16 bases left in between. CDR3 sequence reads: CASSIRGALGTEAFF. CDR3 DNA sequence: TGTGCCAGTAGTATTCGGGGGGCGCTGGGGACTGAAGCTTTCTTT.

V is TRBV4-3 and J is TRBJ1-1, with 8 nucleotides matching TRBD1. Unmatched junction bases numbered 0, after V lost 0 bases and J lost 3 bases. This CDR3 comprises 14 residues. CDR1 is LGHNA and CDR2 is YSLEER in the germline V gene. In DNA, the CDR3 is TGCGCCAGCAGCCAAGAGACAGGGGACACTGAAGCTTTCTTT. As protein: CASSQETGDTEAFF.

The V gene is TRBV30, the J gene TRBJ2-7; TRBD1 aligns across 9 bases. Germline CDR1 and CDR2: GTSNPN and SVGIG (reference sequence). V lost 0 bases to trimming and J lost 3 bases; unmatched junction nucleotides: 3. The CDR3 has 14 amino acids. CDR3 bases: TGTGCCTGGAGTGTAGGACAGGGGATCTACGAGCAGTACTTC. Residues: CAWSVGQGIYEQYF.

V is TRBV12-3 or TRBV12-4 and J is TRBJ2-7; D is uncertain. V gave up 3 bases and J gave up 3 bases, with 9 bases separating them. This CDR3 is built from 13 residues. CDR3 residues: CASSFQANYEQYF. The CDR3 bases are TGTGCCAGCAGTTTCCAGGCTAACTACGAGCAGTACTTC.

DNA for the CDR3: TGTGCCAGCAGTAGAGGACTTCCCAATGAGCAGTTCTTC. Its protein product is CASSRGLPNEQFF. The chain has TRBV12-3 or TRBV12-4 and TRBJ2-1; TRBD2 might be the D (5 bases). V lost 5 bases and J 6 bases, leaving 11 bases between the germline ends. The CDR3 has 13 amino acids.

J is TRBJ1-3 and V is TRBV9, with TRBD1 matching 9 bases. Germline CDR1 and CDR2: SGDLS and YYNGEE. This CDR3 is built from 16 residues. V trimming: 7 bases; J trimming: 0 bases; junction bases outside the gene matches: 8. The CDR3 here is CASGSGQGYSGNTIYF. CDR3 nucleotides: TGTGCCAGCGGCTCGGGACAGGGATACTCTGGAAACACCATATATTTT.